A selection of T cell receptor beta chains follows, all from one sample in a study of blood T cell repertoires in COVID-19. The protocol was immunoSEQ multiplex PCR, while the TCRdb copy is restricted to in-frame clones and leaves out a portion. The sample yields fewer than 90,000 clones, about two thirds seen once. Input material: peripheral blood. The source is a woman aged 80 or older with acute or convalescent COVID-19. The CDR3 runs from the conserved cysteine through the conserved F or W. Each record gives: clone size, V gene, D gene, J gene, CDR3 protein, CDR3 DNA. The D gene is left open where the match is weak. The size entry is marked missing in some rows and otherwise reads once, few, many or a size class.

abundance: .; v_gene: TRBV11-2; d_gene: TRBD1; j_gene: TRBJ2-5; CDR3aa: CASSPRTGRETQYF; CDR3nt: TGTGCCAGCAGCCCCCGGACAGGGCGGGAGACCCAGTACTTC
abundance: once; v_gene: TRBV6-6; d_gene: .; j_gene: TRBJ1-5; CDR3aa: CASSYRGGEQPQHF; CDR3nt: TGTGCCAGCAGTTACCGGGGGGGCGAACAGCCCCAGCATTTT
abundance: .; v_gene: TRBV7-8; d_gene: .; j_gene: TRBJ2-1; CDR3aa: CASSLPPGEQFF; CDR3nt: TGTGCCAGCAGCTTACCCCCGGGTGAGCAGTTCTTC
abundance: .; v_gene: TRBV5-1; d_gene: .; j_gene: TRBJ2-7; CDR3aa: CASSLARADLSYEQYF; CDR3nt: TGCGCCAGCAGCTTGGCCAGGGCGGACCTCTCCTACGAGCAGTACTTC
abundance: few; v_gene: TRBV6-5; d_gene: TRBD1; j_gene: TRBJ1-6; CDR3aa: CASSPRQGETPLHF; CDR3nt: TGTGCCAGCAGTCCTCGACAGGGGGAAACACCCCTCCACTTT
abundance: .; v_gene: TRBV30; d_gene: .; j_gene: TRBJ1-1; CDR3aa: CAWRPGLKNTEAFF; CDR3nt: TGTGCCTGGAGGCCGGGTCTCAAAAACACTGAAGCTTTCTTT
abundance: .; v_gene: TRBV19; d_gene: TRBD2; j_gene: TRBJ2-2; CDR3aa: CASTGLAGGFAGELFF; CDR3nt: TGTGCCAGTACGGGACTAGCGGGGGGATTCGCCGGGGAGCTGTTTTTT
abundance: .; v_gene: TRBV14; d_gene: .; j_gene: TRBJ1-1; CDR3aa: CASSHSGTNTEAFF; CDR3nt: TGTGCCAGCAGCCATAGTGGTACCAACACTGAAGCTTTCTTT
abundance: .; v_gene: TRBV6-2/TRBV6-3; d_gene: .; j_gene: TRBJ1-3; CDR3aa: CASSRDTSSGNTIYF; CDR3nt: TGTGCCAGCAGCCGGGACACCAGCTCTGGAAACACCATATATTTT
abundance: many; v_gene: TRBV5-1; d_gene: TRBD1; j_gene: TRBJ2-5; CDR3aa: CASSFGRGMETQYF; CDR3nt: TGCGCCAGCAGCTTTGGCAGGGGGATGGAGACCCAGTACTTC
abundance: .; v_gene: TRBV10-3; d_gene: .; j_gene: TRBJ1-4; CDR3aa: CAISESSAGGVGGEKLFF; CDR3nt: TGTGCCATCAGTGAGTCATCTGCTGGAGGGGTTGGCGGTGAAAAACTGTTTTTT
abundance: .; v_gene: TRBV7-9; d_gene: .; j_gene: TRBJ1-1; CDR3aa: CASSEQGTWTEAFF; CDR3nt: TGTGCCAGCAGCGAACAGGGAACCTGGACTGAAGCTTTCTTT
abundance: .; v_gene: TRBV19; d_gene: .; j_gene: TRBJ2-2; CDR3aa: CASSPLQANTGELFF; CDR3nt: TGTGCCAGTAGTCCCTTGCAGGCGAACACCGGGGAGCTGTTTTTT
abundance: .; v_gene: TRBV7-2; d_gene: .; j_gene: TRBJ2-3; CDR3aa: CASSLLPGDTQYF; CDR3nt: TGTGCCAGCAGCTTACTGCCGGGGGATACGCAGTATTTT
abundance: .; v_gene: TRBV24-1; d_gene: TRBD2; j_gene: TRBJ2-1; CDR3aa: CATSDSSGGGRYNEQFF; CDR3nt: TGTGCCACCAGTGACAGTAGCGGGGGGGGTAGGTACAATGAGCAGTTCTTC
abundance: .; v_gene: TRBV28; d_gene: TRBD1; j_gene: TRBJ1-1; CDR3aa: CASSGQGKAFF; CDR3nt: TGTGCCAGCAGTGGACAGGGGAAAGCTTTCTTT
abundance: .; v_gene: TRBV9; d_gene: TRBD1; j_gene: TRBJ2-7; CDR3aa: CASSVGTGEVYEQYF; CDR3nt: TGTGCCAGCAGCGTAGGGACAGGGGAAGTCTACGAGCAGTACTTC
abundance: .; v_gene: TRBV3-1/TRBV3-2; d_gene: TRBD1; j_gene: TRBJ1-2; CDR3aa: CASSPTDRGGGYTF; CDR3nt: TGTGCCAGCAGCCCGACTGACAGGGGTGGCGGCTACACCTTC
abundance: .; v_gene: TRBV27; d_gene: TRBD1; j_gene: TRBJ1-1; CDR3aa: CASWGQTGRMNTEAFF; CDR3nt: TGTGCCAGCTGGGGCCAGACAGGGCGAATGAACACTGAAGCTTTCTTT
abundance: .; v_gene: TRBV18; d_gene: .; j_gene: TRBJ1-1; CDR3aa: CASSPQGNTEAFF; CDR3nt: TGTGCCAGCTCACCCCAGGGGAACACTGAAGCTTTCTTT
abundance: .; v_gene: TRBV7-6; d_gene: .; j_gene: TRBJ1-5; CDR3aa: CASSLSLTGKIQPQHF; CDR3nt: TGTGCCAGCAGCTTAAGCTTAACAGGGAAAATTCAGCCCCAGCATTTT
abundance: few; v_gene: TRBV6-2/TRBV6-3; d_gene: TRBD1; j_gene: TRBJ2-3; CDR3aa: CASSPGTGGMDTQYF; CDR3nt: TGTGCCAGCAGTCCCGGGACAGGGGGCATGGATACGCAGTATTTT
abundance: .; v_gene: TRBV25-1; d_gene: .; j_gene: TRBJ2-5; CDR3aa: CASSEALGGYQETQYF; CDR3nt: TGTGCCAGCAGTGAGGCTCTAGGGGGTTACCAAGAGACCCAGTACTTC
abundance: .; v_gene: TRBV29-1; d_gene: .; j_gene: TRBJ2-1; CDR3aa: CNKRGNNEQFF; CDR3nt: TGCAACAAGAGAGGGAACAATGAGCAGTTCTTC
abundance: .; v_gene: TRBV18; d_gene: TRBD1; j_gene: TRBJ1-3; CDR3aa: CASSPPGQQDGNTIYF; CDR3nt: TGTGCCAGCTCACCCCCGGGACAGCAGGATGGAAACACCATATATTTT
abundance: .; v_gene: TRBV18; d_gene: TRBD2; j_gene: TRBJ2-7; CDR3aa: CASFRTSGTYEQYF; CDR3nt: TGTGCCAGCTTTCGGACTAGCGGAACCTACGAGCAGTACTTC
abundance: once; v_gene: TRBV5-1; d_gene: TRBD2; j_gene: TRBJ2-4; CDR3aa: CASSSTPGGNIQYF; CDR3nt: TGCGCCAGCAGCTCCACCCCCGGGGGGAACATTCAGTACTTC
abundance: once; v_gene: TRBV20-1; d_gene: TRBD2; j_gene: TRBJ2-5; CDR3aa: CSASDHSGGPQETQYF; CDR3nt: TGCAGTGCTAGTGATCATAGCGGGGGGCCCCAAGAGACCCAGTACTTC
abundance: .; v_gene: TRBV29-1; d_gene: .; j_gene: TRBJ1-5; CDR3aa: CSVAGSRDQPQHF; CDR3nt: TGCAGCGTTGCAGGGTCCCGGGATCAGCCCCAGCATTTT
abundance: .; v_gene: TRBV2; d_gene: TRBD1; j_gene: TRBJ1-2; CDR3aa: CASSDAQGGLDYGYTF; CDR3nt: TGTGCCAGCAGTGACGCGCAGGGGGGTTTGGACTATGGCTACACCTTC
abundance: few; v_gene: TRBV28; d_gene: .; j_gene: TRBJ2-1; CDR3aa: CASRPPGTSPLGGEQFF; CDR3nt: TGTGCCAGCAGGCCTCCCGGGACTTCCCCCCTCGGAGGTGAGCAGTTCTTC
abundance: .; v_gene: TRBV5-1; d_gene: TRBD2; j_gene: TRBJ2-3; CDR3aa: CASSLGAGLETDTQYF; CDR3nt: TGCGCCAGCAGCTTGGGAGCGGGGCTGGAGACAGATACGCAGTATTTT
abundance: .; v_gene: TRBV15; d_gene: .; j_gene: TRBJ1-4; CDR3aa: CATSRERGIPNELFF; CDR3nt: TGTGCCACCAGCAGAGAGAGGGGGATCCCCAACGAACTGTTTTTT
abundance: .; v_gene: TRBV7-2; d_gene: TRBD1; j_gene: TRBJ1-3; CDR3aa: CASIRGQGSDTIYF; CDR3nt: TGTGCCAGCATCAGGGGGCAGGGTAGCGACACCATATATTTT
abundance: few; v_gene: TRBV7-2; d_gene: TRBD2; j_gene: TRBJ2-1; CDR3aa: CASSLTSGRNEQFF; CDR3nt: TGTGCCAGCAGCTTAACTAGCGGAAGGAATGAGCAGTTCTTC
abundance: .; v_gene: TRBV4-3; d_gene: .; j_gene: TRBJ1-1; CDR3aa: CASSQARDHTEAFF; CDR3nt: TGCGCCAGCAGCCAAGCGCGGGATCACACTGAAGCTTTCTTT
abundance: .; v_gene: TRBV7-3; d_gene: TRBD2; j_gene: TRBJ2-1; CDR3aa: CASSLMSGGSNEQFF; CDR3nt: TGTGCCAGCAGCTTAATGAGCGGGGGTTCCAATGAGCAGTTCTTC
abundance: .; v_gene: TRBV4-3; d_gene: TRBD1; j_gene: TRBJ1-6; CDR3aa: CASSQRTGEYNSPLHF; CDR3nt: TGCGCCAGCAGCCAAAGGACAGGTGAATATAATTCACCCCTCCACTTT
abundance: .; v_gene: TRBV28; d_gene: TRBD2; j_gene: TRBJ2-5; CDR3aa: CASSLNSRGAQYF; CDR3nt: TGTGCCAGCAGTTTGAACAGCCGGGGGGCCCAGTACTTC
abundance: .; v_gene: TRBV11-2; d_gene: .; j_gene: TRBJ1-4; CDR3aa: CASSYRALGEKLFF; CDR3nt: TGTGCCAGCAGCTACAGGGCTCTTGGTGAAAAACTGTTTTTT
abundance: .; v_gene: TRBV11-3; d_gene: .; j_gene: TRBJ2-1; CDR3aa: CASSAAPSNEQFF; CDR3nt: TGTGCCAGCAGCGCCGCACCTAGCAATGAGCAGTTCTTC
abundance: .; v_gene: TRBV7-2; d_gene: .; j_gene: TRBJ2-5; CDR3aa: CASKRQVEETQYF; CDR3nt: TGTGCCAGCAAGCGACAGGTGGAAGAGACCCAGTACTTC
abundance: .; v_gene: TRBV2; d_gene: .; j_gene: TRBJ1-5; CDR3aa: CASILDRRGQPQHF; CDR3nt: TGTGCCAGCATCCTAGATCGGAGGGGTCAGCCCCAGCATTTT
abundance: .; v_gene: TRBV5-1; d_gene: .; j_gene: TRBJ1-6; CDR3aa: CASSLTAASSYNSPLHF; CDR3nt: TGCGCCAGCAGCTTAACAGCCGCCAGCTCCTATAATTCACCCCTCCACTTT
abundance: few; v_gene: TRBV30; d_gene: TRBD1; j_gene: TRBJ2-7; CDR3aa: CAWREMDRGISYEQYF; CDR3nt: TGTGCCTGGAGGGAAATGGACAGGGGTATTTCCTACGAGCAGTACTTC
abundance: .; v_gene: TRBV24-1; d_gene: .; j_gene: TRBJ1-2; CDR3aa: CATSIGTYYGYTF; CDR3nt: TGTGCCACCAGCATCGGGACATACTATGGCTACACCTTC
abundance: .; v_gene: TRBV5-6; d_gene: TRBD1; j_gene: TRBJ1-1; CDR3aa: CASSYILTTGQGWNTEAFF; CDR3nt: TGTGCCAGCAGCTACATACTTACAACCGGACAGGGATGGAACACTGAAGCTTTCTTT
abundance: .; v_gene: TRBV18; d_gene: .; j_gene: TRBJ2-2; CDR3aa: CASSQNRDTTGELFF; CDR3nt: TGTGCCAGCTCGCAAAACAGGGACACCACCGGGGAGCTGTTTTTT
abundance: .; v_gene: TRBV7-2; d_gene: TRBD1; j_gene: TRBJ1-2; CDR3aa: CASSPTGEAYGYTF; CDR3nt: TGTGCCAGCAGCCCGACAGGGGAGGCCTATGGCTACACCTTC
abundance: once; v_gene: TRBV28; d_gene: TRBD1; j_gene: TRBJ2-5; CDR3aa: CASSVPGTGVRETQYF; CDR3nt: TGTGCCAGCAGTGTCCCCGGGACAGGGGTGCGAGAGACCCAGTACTTC
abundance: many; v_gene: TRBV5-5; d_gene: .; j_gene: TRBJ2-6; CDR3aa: CASSYGQSGANVLTF; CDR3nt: TGTGCCAGCAGCTACGGACAGTCTGGGGCCAACGTCCTGACTTTC
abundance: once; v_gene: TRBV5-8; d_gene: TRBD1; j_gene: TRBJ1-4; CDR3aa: CASSLVARGNEKLFF; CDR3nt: TGTGCCAGCAGCTTGGTCGCCAGGGGGAATGAAAAACTGTTTTTT
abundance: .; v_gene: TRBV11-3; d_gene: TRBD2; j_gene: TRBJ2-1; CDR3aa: CASSLGGGALGEQFF; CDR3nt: TGTGCCAGCAGCTTAGGCGGGGGGGCACTGGGTGAGCAGTTCTTC
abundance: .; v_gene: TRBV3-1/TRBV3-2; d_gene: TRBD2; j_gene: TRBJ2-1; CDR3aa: CASSQGEGLAYNEQFF; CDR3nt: TGTGCCAGCAGCCAAGGGGAGGGCCTCGCTTACAATGAGCAGTTCTTC
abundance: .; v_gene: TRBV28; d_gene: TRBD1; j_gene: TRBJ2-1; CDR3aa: CASSLGSAGGSYNEQFF; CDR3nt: TGTGCCAGCAGTTTAGGTAGCGCAGGGGGTTCCTACAATGAGCAGTTCTTC
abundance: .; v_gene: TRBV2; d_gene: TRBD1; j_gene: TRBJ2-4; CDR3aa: CASSNRDRGGNIQYF; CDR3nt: TGTGCCAGCAGCAACCGGGACAGGGGTGGAAACATTCAGTACTTC
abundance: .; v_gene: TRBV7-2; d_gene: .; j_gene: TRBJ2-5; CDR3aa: CASGRDGGQETQYF; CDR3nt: TGTGCCAGCGGAAGGGACGGGGGACAAGAGACCCAGTACTTC
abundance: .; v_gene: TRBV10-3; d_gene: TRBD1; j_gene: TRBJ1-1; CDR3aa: CAIRTDRGKEEAFF; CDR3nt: TGTGCCATCAGGACGGACAGGGGGAAGGAAGAAGCTTTCTTT
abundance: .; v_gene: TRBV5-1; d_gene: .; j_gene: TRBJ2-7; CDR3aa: CASSTRQGGDSEQYF; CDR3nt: TGCGCCAGCAGCACCCGACAGGGCGGGGACTCCGAGCAGTACTTC